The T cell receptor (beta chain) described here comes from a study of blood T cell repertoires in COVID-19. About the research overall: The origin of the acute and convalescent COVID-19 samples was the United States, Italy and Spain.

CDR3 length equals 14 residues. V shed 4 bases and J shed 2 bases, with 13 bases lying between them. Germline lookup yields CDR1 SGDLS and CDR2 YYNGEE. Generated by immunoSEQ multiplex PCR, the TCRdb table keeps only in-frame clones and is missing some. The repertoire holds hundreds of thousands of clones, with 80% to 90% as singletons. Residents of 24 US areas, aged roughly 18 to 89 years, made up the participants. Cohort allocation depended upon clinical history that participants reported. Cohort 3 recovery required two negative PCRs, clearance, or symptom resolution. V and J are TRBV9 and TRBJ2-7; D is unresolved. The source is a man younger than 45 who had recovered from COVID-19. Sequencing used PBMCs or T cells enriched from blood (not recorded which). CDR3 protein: CASSPPASPYEQYF. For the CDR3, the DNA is TGTGCCAGCAGCCCCCCGGCTAGTCCCTACGAGCAGTACTTC.